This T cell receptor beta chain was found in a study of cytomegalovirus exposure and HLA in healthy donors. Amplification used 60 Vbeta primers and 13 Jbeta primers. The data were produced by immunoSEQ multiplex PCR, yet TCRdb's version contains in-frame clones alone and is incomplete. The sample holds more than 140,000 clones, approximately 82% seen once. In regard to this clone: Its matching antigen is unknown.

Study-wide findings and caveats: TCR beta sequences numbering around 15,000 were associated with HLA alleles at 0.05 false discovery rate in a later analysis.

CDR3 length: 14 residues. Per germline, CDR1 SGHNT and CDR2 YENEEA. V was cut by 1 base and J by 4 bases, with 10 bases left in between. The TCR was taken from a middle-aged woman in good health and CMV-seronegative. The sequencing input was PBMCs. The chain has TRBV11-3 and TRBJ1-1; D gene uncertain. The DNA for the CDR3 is TGTGCCAGCAGCTTAGGACCGGGATCCACTGAAGCTTTCTTT. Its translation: CASSLGPGSTEAFF.